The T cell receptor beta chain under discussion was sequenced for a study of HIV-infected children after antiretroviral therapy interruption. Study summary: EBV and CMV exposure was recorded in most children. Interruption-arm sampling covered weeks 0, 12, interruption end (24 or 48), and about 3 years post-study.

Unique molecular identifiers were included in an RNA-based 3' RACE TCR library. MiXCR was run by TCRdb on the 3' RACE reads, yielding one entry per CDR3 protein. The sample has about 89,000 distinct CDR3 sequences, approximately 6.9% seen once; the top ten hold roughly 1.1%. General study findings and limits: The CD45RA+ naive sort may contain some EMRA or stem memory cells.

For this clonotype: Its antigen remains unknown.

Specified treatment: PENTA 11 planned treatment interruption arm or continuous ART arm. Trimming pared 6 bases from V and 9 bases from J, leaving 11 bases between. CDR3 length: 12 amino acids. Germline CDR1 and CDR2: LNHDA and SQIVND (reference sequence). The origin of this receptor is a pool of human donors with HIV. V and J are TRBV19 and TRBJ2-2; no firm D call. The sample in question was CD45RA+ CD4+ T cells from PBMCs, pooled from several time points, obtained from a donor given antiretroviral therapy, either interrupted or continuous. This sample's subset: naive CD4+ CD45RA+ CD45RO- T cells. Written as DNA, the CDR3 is TGTGCCAGTAGAGATCCTGGGAGGGAGCTGTTTTTT. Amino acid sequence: CASRDPGRELFF. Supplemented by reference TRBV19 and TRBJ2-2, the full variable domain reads DGGITQSPKYLFRKEGQNVTLSCEQNLNHDAMYWYRQDPGQGLRLIYYSQIVNDFQKGDIAEGYSVSREKKESFPLTVTSAQKNPTAFYLCASRDPGRELFFGEGSRLTVL.